What follows are 28 T cell receptor beta chains derived from one specimen sequenced in a study of T cells after yellow fever vaccination. TCRdb itself ran the 5' RACE reads through MiXCR, one entry per CDR3 protein. The sample consists of a few hundred thousand distinct CDR3 sequences, about 12% of them appearing once. The sequencing here drew on CD4+ T cells sorted from PBMCs, taken 15 days after the yellow fever booster vaccination. The receptors were sampled from a man aged 18 to 30 who received the YFV17D yellow fever vaccine.

The V call is TRBV24-1, the J call TRBJ2-3, with 7 bases aligning to TRBD2. The CDR3 runs 14 residues. Per the germline V gene, CDR1 is KGHDR and CDR2 is SFDVKD. Unmatched junction bases numbered 7, after V lost 9 bases and J lost 2 bases. Here the CDR3 reads CATAGDGITDTQYF. The CDR3 nucleotides read TGTGCCACCGCGGGGGACGGGATCACAGATACGCAGTATTTT.

In its sample, this clonotype was seen many times. The V call is TRBV2, the J call TRBJ2-7; D perhaps matches TRBD2 (6 bases). This CDR3 has 13 residues. Trimming pared 4 bases from V and 3 bases from J, leaving 10 bases between. CDR1 and CDR2 (germline): SNHLY, FYNNEI. As DNA, the CDR3 is TGTGCCAGCAGTGCGGGGGTTAGCTACGAGCAGTACTTC. Its translation: CASSAGVSYEQYF.

This sequence joins TRBV24-1 and TRBJ2-3; D may be TRBD1 or TRBD2 (5 bases each). The ends were cut back, 7 bases at V and 1 base at J, with 11 bases in the middle. The CDR3 totals 14 residues. Germline CDR1 KGHDR, CDR2 SFDVKD. The CDR3 nucleotides read TGTGCCACCAGGGGGACGTATCGCACAGATACGCAGTATTTT. It encodes CATRGTYRTDTQYF.

This clonotype was picked up many times. CDR3 DNA sequence: TGTGCCAGCAGTTCCACCGGGGACCGCGGCTACACCTTC. Translated, it gives CASSSTGDRGYTF. The genes are TRBV6-5 and TRBJ1-2, with a weak D call TRBD1 (5 bases). The CDR3 is 13 amino acids. The V end lost 4 bases, the J end lost 8 bases, and 14 bases lay between the germline ends. Germline V gives CDR1 MNHEY, CDR2 SVGAGI.

This clonotype showed up just a few times. The chain recombines TRBV15 with TRBJ1-4; D not resolved. In germline, CDR1 is LNHNV, CDR2 YYDKDF (reference sequence). V lost 7 bases to trimming and J lost 7 bases, with 16 bases between them. The CDR3 consists of 14 residues. For the CDR3, the DNA is TGTGCCACCACAAGACGGGAGCGGGGTGAAAAACTGTTTTTT. It codes for CATTRRERGEKLFF.

This clonotype showed up just a few times. The V and J genes are TRBV29-1 and TRBJ2-1; TRBD2 matches 11 bases. The CDR3 length is 15 residues. The junction had 7 bases not matched to a gene; V was cut back by 1 base and J by 8 bases. Germline V gives CDR1 SQVTM, CDR2 ANQGSEA. CDR3 bases: TGCAGCGTTGAAGTCCGTAGCGGGGGGGCCGATGAGCAGTTCTTC. Its protein is CSVEVRSGGADEQFF.

This clonotype was recorded a few times. The chain uses TRBV14 and TRBJ2-2, with D unresolved. This CDR3 spans 14 amino acids. Trimming left V 4 bases short and J 1 base short, with 7 bases between. Germline V gives CDR1 SGHDN, CDR2 FVKESK. The CDR3 region is CASSRIGNTGELFF. The CDR3 bases are TGTGCCAGCAGCCGAATCGGGAACACCGGGGAGCTGTTTTTT.

V is TRBV7-8 and J is TRBJ1-4; D is perhaps TRBD1 (6 bases). The CDR3 runs to 18 residues. With 0 bases removed from V and 8 bases from J, the gap between germline ends came to 22 bases. The germline V gene encodes CDR1 SGHVS and CDR2 FQNEAQ. CDR3 region: CASSLAGAGEAGLEKLFF. The CDR3 DNA is TGTGCCAGCAGCTTAGCCGGAGCAGGGGAGGCTGGGCTAGAAAAACTGTTTTTT.

The rearrangement uses TRBV30 and TRBJ1-2; the D is unclear. The V end lost 1 base, the J end lost 4 bases, and 10 bases lay between the germline ends. CDR1 is GTSNPN, CDR2 SVGIG, per germline (reference sequence). The CDR3 consists of 13 residues. As DNA, the CDR3 is TGTGCCTGGAGTGATGGGCACCCCTATGGCTACACCTTC. This sequence encodes CAWSDGHPYGYTF.

The table lists this clonotype with many counts. J is TRBJ2-7 and V is TRBV12-3 or TRBV12-4; 9 bases are a match to TRBD1. V was pared by 6 bases and J by 3 bases, with 12 bases of the junction left unmatched. The CDR3 spans 16 residues. The CDR3 here is CASRETQGALDYEQYF. The CDR3 DNA reads TGTGCCAGCAGAGAAACACAGGGGGCCCTGGACTACGAGCAGTACTTC.

This clonotype was counted at least ten times. This chain joins TRBV27 and TRBJ2-3; D could derive from TRBD1 or TRBD2 (5 bases each). The V gene's germline CDR1 is MNHEY and CDR2 SMNVEV (reference sequence). The CDR3 has 15 amino acids. Trimming removed 7 bases from V and 4 bases from J, with 18 bases in between. CDR3 residues: CASTLLGDSPDTQYF. As DNA, the CDR3 is TGTGCCAGCACCCTACTGGGGGATAGTCCAGATACGCAGTATTTT.

This clonotype has more than one count but fewer than ten. The V and J genes are TRBV3-1 and TRBJ2-2; 7 bases map to TRBD1. Germline V gene data show CDR1 as LGHDT and CDR2 as YNNKEL (reference sequence). V was clipped by 7 bases and J by 5 bases; unmatched bases: 7. CDR3 length equals 14 residues. The CDR3 coding sequence is TGTGCCAGCAAGAGACAGGGCGAGACCGGGGAGCTGTTTTTT. This codes for CASKRQGETGELFF.

The chain links TRBV7-2 to TRBJ1-1; no definite D call. V was shortened by 1 base and J by 0 bases, with 9 bases between the two germline ends. The CDR3 spans 15 residues. Germline V gives CDR1 SGHTA, CDR2 FQGNSA. The CDR3 loop reads CASSLVSQLNTEAFF. CDR3 nucleotides: TGTGCCAGCAGCTTAGTATCGCAGCTGAACACTGAAGCTTTCTTT. The full variable domain, in which reference TRBV7-2 and TRBJ1-1 provide the parts outside the CDR3, is GAGVSQSPSNKVTEKGKDVELRCDPISGHTALYWYRQSLGQGLEFLIYFQGNSAPDKSGLPSDRFSAERTGGSVSTLTIQRTQQEDSAVYLCASSLVSQLNTEAFFGQGTRLTVV.

The J gene is TRBJ2-3, the V gene TRBV5-4, with 9 positions matching TRBD2. V trimming: 2 bases; J trimming: 6 bases; junction bases outside the gene matches: 10. CDR1 and CDR2 (germline): SGHNT, YYREEE (reference sequence). The CDR3 is 16 amino acids. CDR3 in DNA: TGTGCCAGCAGCTTATATGTTGCGGGGGGGCAGGATACGCAGTATTTT. Translated, it gives CASSLYVAGGQDTQYF.

This clonotype was picked up a small number of times. The CDR3 protein is CATQFSYQETQYF. CDR3 sequence (DNA): TGTGCCACACAGTTTTCGTACCAAGAGACCCAGTACTTC. The chain couples TRBV6-2 or TRBV6-3 to TRBJ2-5; D unclear. Trimming cost V 10 bases and J 0 bases, with 12 bases left between them. Germline values: CDR1 MNHEY, CDR2 SVGEGT. The CDR3 spans 13 residues.

This clonotype was found a few times. The chain combines TRBV7-6 with TRBJ1-3; the D gene is possibly TRBD1 (5 bases). Trimming removed 6 bases at V and 8 bases at J, with 14 bases between. CDR3 length equals 13 residues. Germline V gene sequence: CDR1 SGHVS, CDR2 FNYEAQ. The CDR3 reads CASSFGGEYTIYF. As DNA, the CDR3 is TGTGCCAGCAGTTTCGGGGGGGAGTACACCATATATTTT.

The gene calls are TRBV9 and TRBJ2-3; no firm D call. Between the trimmed V and J ends, which lost 1 base and 0 bases, there was a span of 12 bases. Germline-derived CDR1 and CDR2 are SGDLS and YYNGEE. This CDR3 is 16 amino acids long. CDR3 coding DNA: TGTGCCAGCAGCGTAAGTAGTAGCAGTAGCACAGATACGCAGTATTTT. Its translation is CASSVSSSSSTDTQYF. Using reference TRBV9 and TRBJ2-3 for the parts outside the CDR3, the full variable domain is DSGVTQTPKHLITATGQRVTLRCSPRSGDLSVYWYQQSLDQGLQFLIQYYNGEERAKGNILERFSAQQFPDLHSELNLSSLELGDSALYFCASSVSSSSSTDTQYFGPGTRLTVL.

The rearrangement joins TRBV7-2 to TRBJ2-1; possible D gene TRBD1, 6 bases. V was cut by 3 bases and J by 9 bases, with 9 bases left in between. The CDR3 is made up of 12 amino acids. Germline-derived CDR1 and CDR2 are SGHTA and FQGNSA. The CDR3 loop is CASSFFRGEQFF. The CDR3 DNA sequence: TGTGCCAGCAGCTTCTTCAGGGGTGAGCAGTTCTTC.

This clonotype was observed at least ten times. The junction shows a germline mismatch at one end, possibly a read error. The gene calls are TRBV7-7 and TRBJ1-1, with 7 bases aligning to TRBD1. The CDR3 runs 13 residues. Germline V gene lookup returns CDR1 SSHAT and CDR2 FNYEAQ (reference sequence). The CDR3 region has the DNA TGTGCTAGCAGCTTAGACAGGGACACTGAAGCTTTCTTT. Protein product: CASSLDRDTEAFF.

V is TRBV7-9 and J is TRBJ2-3, with TRBD1 matching 7 bases. Germline V gene lookup returns CDR1 SEHNR and CDR2 FQNEAQ (reference sequence). CDR3 length: 11 residues. V lost 3 bases, J lost 14 bases, and 5 bases stayed unmatched. CDR3 nucleotides: TGTGCCAGCAGCTTTAACAGGGGTCCGTATTTT. Its translation is CASSFNRGPYF.

The V call is TRBV25-1, the J call TRBJ2-1; TRBD2 agrees at 8 bases. Germline trimming cut 6 bases from V and 0 bases from J; bases unmatched to any gene: 10. This CDR3 spans 17 amino acids. Germline V gene sequence: CDR1 MGHDK, CDR2 SYGVNS. CDR3 DNA sequence: TGTGCCAGCAGCCCCACTAGCGGACCTAACTCCTACAATGAGCAGTTCTTC. Its translation is CASSPTSGPNSYNEQFF.

This clonotype was seen more than once but under ten times. V is TRBV28 and J is TRBJ2-7; maybe TRBD1 (7 bases). The CDR3 totals 15 residues. V was clipped by 4 bases and J by 4 bases, with 17 bases between them. CDR1 MDHEN and CDR2 SYDVKM come from the germline V gene. The CDR3 region is CASSSGEGQMYEQYV. CDR3 bases: TGTGCCAGCAGTTCGGGAGAGGGACAGATGTACGAGCAGTACGTC.

This clonotype was seen more than once but under ten times. CDR3 sequence: CASSPSASIRNEQFF. CDR3 nucleotides: TGTGCCAGCTCACCATCTGCTAGCATTAGGAATGAGCAGTTCTTC. The V and J genes are TRBV18 and TRBJ2-1; D may be TRBD2 (5 bases). V lost 2 bases and J lost 7, with 15 bases in between. Germline CDR1 is KGHSH and CDR2 is LQKENI. There are 15 residues in the CDR3.

V and J are TRBV18 and TRBJ2-2; 11 nucleotides line up with TRBD1. Germline assignment: CDR1 KGHSH and CDR2 LQKENI. The CDR3 covers 17 residues. V was pared by 6 bases and J by 7 bases, with 13 bases of the junction left unmatched. CDR3 region: CASSPLYGQGAVGELFF. The CDR3 DNA follows: TGTGCCAGCTCGCCCCTTTATGGACAGGGGGCAGTCGGGGAGCTGTTTTTT.

This clonotype was counted a few times. The genes are TRBV7-3 and TRBJ2-3, with D perhaps matching TRBD1 (5 bases). The CDR3 spans 12 residues. Germline CDR1 is SGHTA and CDR2 is FQGTGA. The V and J ends lost 8 bases and 7 bases respectively, with 13 bases between them. CDR3 in amino acids: CASGRDTNTQYF. The CDR3, as DNA: TGTGCCAGCGGCAGGGATACGAATACGCAGTATTTT.

This clonotype turned up a few times. This chain joins TRBV6-5 and TRBJ1-1; possibly TRBD1 for D (5 bases). The CDR3 is 13 amino acids. Germline V lookup: CDR1 MNHEY, CDR2 SVGAGI. V was shortened by 5 bases and J by 1 base, with 8 bases between the two germline ends. This CDR3 is CASSGAGNTEAFF. The CDR3 nucleotides read TGTGCCAGCAGTGGGGCGGGGAACACTGAAGCTTTCTTT.

The chain joins TRBV20-1 to TRBJ1-5; a weak D match, TRBD1 (5 bases). Germline V gene lookup returns CDR1 DFQATT and CDR2 SNEGSKA (reference sequence). With 4 bases removed from V and 0 bases from J, the gap between germline ends came to 7 bases. This CDR3 is built from 13 residues. The CDR3 region is CSAIDSSNQPQHF. The CDR3 coding sequence is TGCAGTGCTATTGACAGTAGCAATCAGCCCCAGCATTTT.

This clonotype has at least ten counts. The chain recombines TRBV6-6 with TRBJ1-5; D unclear. The ends were cut back, 3 bases at V and 7 bases at J, with 10 bases in the middle. The CDR3 is 13 amino acids. Looked up from germline, CDR1 is MNHNY and CDR2 is SVGAGI (reference sequence). CDR3 loop: CASSYGLGQPQHF. CDR3 sequence (DNA): TGTGCCAGCAGTTATGGCTTGGGGCAGCCCCAGCATTTT.